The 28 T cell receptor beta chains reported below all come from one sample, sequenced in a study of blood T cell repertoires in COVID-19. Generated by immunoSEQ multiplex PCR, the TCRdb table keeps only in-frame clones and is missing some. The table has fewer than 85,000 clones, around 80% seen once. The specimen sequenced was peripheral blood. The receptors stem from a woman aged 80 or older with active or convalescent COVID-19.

CDR3 coding DNA: TGTGCCAGCAGTTTAGAGGGACAGGGTACTTCACCCCTCCACTTT. It translates to CASSLEGQGTSPLHF. The chain links TRBV28 to TRBJ1-6; TRBD1 matches 9 bases. The CDR3 runs to 15 residues. The V gene's germline CDR1 is MDHEN and CDR2 SYDVKM. V lost 2 bases, J lost 9 bases, and 5 bases stayed unmatched.

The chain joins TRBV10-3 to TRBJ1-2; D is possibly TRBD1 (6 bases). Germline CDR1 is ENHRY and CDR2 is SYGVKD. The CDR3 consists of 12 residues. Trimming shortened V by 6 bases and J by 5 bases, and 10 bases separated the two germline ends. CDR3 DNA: TGTGCCATCAGCGCAGGGGAGTATGGCTACACCTTC. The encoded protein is CAISAGEYGYTF.

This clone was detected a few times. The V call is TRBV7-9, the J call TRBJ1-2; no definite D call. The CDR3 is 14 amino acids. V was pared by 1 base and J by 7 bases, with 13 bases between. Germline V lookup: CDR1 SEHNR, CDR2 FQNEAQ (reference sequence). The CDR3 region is CASSLETAFGGYTF. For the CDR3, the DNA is TGTGCCAGCAGCTTAGAAACTGCTTTCGGTGGCTACACCTTC.

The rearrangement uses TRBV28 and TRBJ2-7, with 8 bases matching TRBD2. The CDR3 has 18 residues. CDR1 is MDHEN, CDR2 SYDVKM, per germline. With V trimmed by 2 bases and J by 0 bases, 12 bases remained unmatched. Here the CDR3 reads CASSLVSSGFQSSYEQYF. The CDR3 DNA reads TGTGCCAGCAGTTTAGTTTCTAGCGGGTTCCAGAGCTCCTACGAGCAGTACTTC.

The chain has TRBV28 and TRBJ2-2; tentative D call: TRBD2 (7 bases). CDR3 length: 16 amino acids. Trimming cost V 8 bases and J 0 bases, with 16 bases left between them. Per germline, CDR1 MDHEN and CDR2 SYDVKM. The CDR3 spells CASGTMTGSNTGELFF. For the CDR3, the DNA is TGTGCCAGCGGGACTATGACAGGATCGAACACCGGGGAGCTGTTTTTT. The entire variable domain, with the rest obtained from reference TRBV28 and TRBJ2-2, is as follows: DVKVTQSSRYLVKRTGEKVFLECVQDMDHENMFWYRQDPGLGLRLIYFSYDVKMKEKGDIPEGYSVSREKKERFSLILESASTNQTSMYLCASGTMTGSNTGELFFGEGSRLTVL.

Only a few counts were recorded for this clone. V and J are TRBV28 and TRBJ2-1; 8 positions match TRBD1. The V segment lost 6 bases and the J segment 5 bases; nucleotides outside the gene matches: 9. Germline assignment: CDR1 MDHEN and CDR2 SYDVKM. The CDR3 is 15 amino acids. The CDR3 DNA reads TGTGCCAGCAGCTTGACAGGGGTAGTGGACAATGAGCAGTTCTTC. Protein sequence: CASSLTGVVDNEQFF.

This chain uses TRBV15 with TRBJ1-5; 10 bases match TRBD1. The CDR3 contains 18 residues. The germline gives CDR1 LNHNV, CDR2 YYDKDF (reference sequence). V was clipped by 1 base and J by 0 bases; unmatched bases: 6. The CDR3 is CATSRGDRGTSSNQPQHF. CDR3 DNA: TGTGCCACCAGCAGAGGGGACAGGGGTACGTCTAGCAATCAGCCCCAGCATTTT.

For the CDR3, the DNA is TGTGCCAGTAGTACCCAAAGGCCTAGCGGGGGGGTGACAGATACGCAGTATTTT. Its protein product is CASSTQRPSGGVTDTQYF. This chain links TRBV19 with TRBJ2-3; TRBD2 matches at 12 bases. The ends lost 4 bases at V and 3 bases at J; junction bases unmatched: 11. Germline V CDR1 and CDR2: LNHDA, SQIVND (reference sequence). This CDR3 has 18 amino acids.

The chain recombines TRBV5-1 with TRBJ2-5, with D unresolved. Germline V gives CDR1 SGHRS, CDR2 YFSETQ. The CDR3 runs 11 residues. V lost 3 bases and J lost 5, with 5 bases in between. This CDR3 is CASSSGETQYF. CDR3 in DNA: TGCGCCAGCAGCTCCGGGGAGACCCAGTACTTC.

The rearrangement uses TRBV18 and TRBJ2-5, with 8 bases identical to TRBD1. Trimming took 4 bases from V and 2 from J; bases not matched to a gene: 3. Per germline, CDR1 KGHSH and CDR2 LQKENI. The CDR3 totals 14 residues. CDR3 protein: CASSLRTGQETQYF. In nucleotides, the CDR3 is TGTGCCAGCTCACTTCGGACAGGGCAAGAGACCCAGTACTTC.

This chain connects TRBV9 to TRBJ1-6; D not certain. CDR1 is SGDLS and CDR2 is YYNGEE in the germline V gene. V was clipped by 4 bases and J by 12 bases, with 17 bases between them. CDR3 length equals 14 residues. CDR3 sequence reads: CASSPTMEGIPLHF. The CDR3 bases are TGTGCCAGCAGCCCCACAATGGAGGGTATACCCCTCCACTTT.

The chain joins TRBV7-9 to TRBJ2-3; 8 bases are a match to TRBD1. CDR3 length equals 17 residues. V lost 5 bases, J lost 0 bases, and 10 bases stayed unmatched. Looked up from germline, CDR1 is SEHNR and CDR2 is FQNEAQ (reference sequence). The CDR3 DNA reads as TGTGCCAGCAGCCATAGGGTAGGGACAGGAAGCACAGATACGCAGTATTTT. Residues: CASSHRVGTGSTDTQYF.

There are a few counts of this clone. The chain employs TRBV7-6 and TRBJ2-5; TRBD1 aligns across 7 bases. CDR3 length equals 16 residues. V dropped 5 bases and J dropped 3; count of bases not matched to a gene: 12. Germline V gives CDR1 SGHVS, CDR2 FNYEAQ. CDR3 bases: TGTGCCAGCAGCGTAACATTATCCACAGGGGAAGAGACCCAGTACTTC. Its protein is CASSVTLSTGEETQYF. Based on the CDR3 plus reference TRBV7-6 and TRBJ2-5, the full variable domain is GAGVSQSPRYKVTKRGQDVALRCDPISGHVSLYWYRQALGQGPEFLTYFNYEAQQDKSGLPNDRFSAERPEGSISTLTIQRTEQRDSAMYRCASSVTLSTGEETQYFGPGTRLLVL.

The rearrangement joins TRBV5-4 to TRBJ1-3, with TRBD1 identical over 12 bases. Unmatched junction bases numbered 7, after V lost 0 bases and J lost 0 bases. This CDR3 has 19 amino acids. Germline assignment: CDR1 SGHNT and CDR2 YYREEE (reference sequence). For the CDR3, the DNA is TGTGCCAGCAGCTTGGGGGGACAGGGGGCTACAGTCTCTGGAAACACCATATATTTT. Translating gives CASSLGGQGATVSGNTIYF.

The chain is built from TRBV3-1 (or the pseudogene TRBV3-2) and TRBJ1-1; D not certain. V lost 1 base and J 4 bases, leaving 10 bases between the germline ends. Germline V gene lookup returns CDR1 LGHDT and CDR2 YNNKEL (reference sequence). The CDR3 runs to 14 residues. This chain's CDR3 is CASSQGREGTEAFF. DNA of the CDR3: TGTGCCAGCAGCCAAGGGCGGGAGGGCACTGAAGCTTTCTTT.

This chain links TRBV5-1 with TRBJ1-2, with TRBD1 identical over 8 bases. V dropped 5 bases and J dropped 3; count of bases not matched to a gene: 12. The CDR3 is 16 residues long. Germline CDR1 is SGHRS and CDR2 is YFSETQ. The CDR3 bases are TGCGCCAGCAGGTACCTCGGGACAGGCTCGGACTATGGCTACACCTTC. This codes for CASRYLGTGSDYGYTF.

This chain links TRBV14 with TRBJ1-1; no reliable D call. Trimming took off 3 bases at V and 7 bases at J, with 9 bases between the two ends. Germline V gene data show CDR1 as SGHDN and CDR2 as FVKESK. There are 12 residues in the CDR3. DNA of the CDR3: TGTGCCAGCAGCCAGGTCTCTAATGAAGCTTTCTTT. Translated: CASSQVSNEAFF.

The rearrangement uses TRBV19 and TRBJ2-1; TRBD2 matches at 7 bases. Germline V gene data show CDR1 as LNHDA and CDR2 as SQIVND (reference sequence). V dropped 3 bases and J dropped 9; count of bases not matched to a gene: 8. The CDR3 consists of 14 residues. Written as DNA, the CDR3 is TGTGCCAGTAGTATCGGGATTACGGGGGGTGAGCAGTTCTTC. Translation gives CASSIGITGGEQFF. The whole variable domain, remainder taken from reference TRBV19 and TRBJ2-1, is DGGITQSPKYLFRKEGQNVTLSCEQNLNHDAMYWYRQDPGQGLRLIYYSQIVNDFQKGDIAEGYSVSREKKESFPLTVTSAQKNPTAFYLCASSIGITGGEQFFGPGTRLTVL.

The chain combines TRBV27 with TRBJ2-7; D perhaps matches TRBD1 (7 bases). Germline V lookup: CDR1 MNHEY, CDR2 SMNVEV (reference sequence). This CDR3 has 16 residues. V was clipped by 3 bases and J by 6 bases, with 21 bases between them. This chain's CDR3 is CASSFNLMYRGGEQYF. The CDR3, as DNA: TGTGCCAGCAGTTTTAATCTTATGTACAGGGGAGGCGAGCAGTACTTC.

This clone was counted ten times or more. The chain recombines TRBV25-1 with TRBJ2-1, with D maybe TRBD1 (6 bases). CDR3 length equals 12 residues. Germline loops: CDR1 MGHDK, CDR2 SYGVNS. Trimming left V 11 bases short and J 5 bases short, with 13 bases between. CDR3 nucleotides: TGTGCCGCGGACAGCATTAACAATGAGCAGTTCTTC. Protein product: CAADSINNEQFF. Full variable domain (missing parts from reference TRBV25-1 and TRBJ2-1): EADIYQTPRYLVIGTGKKITLECSQTMGHDKMYWYQQDPGMELHLIHYSYGVNSTEKGDLSSESTVSRIRTEHFPLTLESARPSHTSQYLCAADSINNEQFFGPGTRLTVL.

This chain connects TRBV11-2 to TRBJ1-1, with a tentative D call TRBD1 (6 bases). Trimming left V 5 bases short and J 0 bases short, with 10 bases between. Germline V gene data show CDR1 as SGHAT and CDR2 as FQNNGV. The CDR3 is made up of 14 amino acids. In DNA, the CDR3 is TGTGCCAGCAGCGACACAGGGCTGAACACTGAAGCTTTCTTT. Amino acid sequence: CASSDTGLNTEAFF.

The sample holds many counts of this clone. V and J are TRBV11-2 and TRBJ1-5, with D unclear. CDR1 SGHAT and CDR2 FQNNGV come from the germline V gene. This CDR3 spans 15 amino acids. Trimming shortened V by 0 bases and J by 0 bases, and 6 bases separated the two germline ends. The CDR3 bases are TGTGCCAGCAGCTTAGACGGGGATAGCAATCAGCCCCAGCATTTT. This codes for CASSLDGDSNQPQHF.

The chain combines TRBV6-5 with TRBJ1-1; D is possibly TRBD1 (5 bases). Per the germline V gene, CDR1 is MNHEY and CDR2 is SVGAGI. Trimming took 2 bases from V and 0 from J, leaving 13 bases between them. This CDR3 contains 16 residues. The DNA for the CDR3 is TGTGCCAGCAGTTACAAGCAGGGTAGATTGAACACTGAAGCTTTCTTT. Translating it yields CASSYKQGRLNTEAFF.

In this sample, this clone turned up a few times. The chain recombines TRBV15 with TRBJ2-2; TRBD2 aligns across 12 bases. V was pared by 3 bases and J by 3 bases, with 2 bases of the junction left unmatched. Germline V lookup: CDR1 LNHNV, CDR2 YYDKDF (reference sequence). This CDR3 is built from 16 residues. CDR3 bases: TGTGCCACCAGCAGGCTAGCGGGGGGGGACACCGGGGAGCTGTTTTTT. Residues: CATSRLAGGDTGELFF. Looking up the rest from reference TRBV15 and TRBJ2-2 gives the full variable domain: DAMVIQNPRYQVTQFGKPVTLSCSQTLNHNVMYWYQQKSSQAPKLLFHYYDKDFNNEADTPDNFQSRRPNTSFCFLDIRSPGLGDTAMYLCATSRLAGGDTGELFFGEGSRLTVL.

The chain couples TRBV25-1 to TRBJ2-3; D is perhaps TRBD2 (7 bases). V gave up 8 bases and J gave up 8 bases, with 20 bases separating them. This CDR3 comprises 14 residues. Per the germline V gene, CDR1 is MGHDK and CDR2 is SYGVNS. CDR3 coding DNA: TGTGCCAGCCGAAGGGGGGGGGCCATGGGTACGCAGTATTTT. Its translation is CASRRGGAMGTQYF.

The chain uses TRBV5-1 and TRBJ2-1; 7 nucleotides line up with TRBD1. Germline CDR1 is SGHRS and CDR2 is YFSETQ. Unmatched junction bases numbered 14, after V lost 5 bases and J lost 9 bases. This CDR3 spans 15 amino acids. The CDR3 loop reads CASSRDRESGSEQFF. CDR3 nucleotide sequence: TGCGCCAGCAGTAGAGACAGGGAGTCCGGCAGTGAGCAGTTCTTC.

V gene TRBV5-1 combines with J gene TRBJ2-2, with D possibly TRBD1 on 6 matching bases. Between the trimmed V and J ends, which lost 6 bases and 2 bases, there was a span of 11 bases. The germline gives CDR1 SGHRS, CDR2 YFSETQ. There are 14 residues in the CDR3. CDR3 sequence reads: CASTPGDNTGELFF. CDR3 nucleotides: TGCGCCAGCACCCCAGGGGACAACACCGGGGAGCTGTTTTTT.

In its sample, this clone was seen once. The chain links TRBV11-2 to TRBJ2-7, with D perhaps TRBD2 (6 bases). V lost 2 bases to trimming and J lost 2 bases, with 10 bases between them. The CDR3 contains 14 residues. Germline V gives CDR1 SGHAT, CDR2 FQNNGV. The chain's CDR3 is CASSLLRGTYEQYF. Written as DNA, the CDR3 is TGTGCCAGCAGCTTATTGCGGGGTACCTACGAGCAGTACTTC.